Given below is one T cell receptor beta chain in context. What it binds is not known. The method was immunoSEQ multiplex PCR; TCRdb's version includes in-frame clones alone and lacks a portion of them. Among roughly 13,000 clones, around 70% were seen once, and the ten largest hold roughly a quarter. The entry originates in a study of neoadjuvant nivolumab and ipilimumab in lung cancer. Study overall: Patients got nivolumab 3 mg/kg on days 1, 15 and 29; combination added ipilimumab 1 mg/kg day 1. Study conclusions and caveats: Only two of four nivolumab-treated tumors gained richness and clonality by surgery. Pretherapy blood TCR richness correlated positively with resected tumor richness.

The source material was peripheral blood, sampled after neoadjuvant nivolumab, alone or with ipilimumab, at or shortly before surgery. The sequence derives from an adult with non-small cell lung cancer.

CDR3 in DNA: TGCGCCAGCAGCTTGGTTTCCGTGGGAAACAATGAGCAGTTCTTC. The encoded protein is CASSLVSVGNNEQFF. The V gene is TRBV5-1, the J gene TRBJ2-1; D gene unclear. V dropped 0 bases and J dropped 5 bases, with 12 bases sitting between them. The CDR3 has 15 residues. The V gene's germline CDR1 is SGHRS and CDR2 YFSETQ.